These T cell receptor beta chains were read from a single sample in a study of blood T cell repertoires in COVID-19. Measured with immunoSEQ multiplex PCR; TCRdb has only the in-frame clones, and not every one. The table lists roughly 670,000 clones, approximately 90% of them singletons. The sequencing sample was made of peripheral blood. These receptors came from a woman in her late teens or twenties with acute or convalescent COVID-19. Both conserved end residues are part of each CDR3. The D gene is left open where the match is weak. Clone size, where shown, is once, few, many, or a class for clones that have expanded.

>TRBJ2-7|TRBV27|.|.
TGTGCCAGCAGTTTATCGCGGGGATACGAGCAGTACTTC
CASSLSRGYEQYF
>TRBJ1-1|TRBV5-1|.|TRBD1
TGCGCCAGCAGCTCCCAGGGGGCCGGGACTGAAGCTTTCTTT
CASSSQGAGTEAFF
>TRBJ2-7|TRBV9|.|TRBD2
TGTGCCAGCAGCGTAGATTCTAGCGGCGAATTCCGGGAGCAGTACTTC
CASSVDSSGEFREQYF
>TRBJ2-1|TRBV5-6|.|TRBD1
TGTGCCAGCAAAGGACAGGCACCCTACAATGAGCAGTTCTTC
CASKGQAPYNEQFF
>TRBJ2-1|TRBV27|.|.
TGTGCCAGCAGCGACATGGCAACCTTTAATGAGCAGTTCTTC
CASSDMATFNEQFF
>TRBJ2-7|TRBV9|.|.
TGTGCCAGCAGCGTAGGCGCGGGACCGGGTTACGAGCAGTACTTC
CASSVGAGPGYEQYF
>TRBJ2-1|TRBV28|.|TRBD2
TGTGCCAGCAGTCCTCCTAGCGGGGGGGCCGACAATGAGCAGTTCTTC
CASSPPSGGADNEQFF
>TRBJ1-2|TRBV5-4|.|TRBD1
TGTGCCAGCACCCCGGACAGGGGACGGGAGGCCTATGGCTACACCTTC
CASTPDRGREAYGYTF
>TRBJ1-1|TRBV2|once|TRBD1
TGTGCCAGCAGTCCGTCGACAGGGAGCTTTGAAGCTTTCTTT
CASSPSTGSFEAFF
>TRBJ2-3|TRBV2|once|.
TGTGCCAGAGTAGCGGCCCTGGGCACAGATACGCAGTATTTT
CARVAALGTDTQYF
>TRBJ1-2|TRBV19|.|.
TGTGCCAGTAGTACCAACACGCGGTTAGCTAACTATGGCTACACCTTC
CASSTNTRLANYGYTF
>TRBJ2-1|TRBV7-2|.|TRBD2
TGTGCCAGCAGCTCGTCGAATGGCGGGGGGGCATTTGAGCAGTTCTTC
CASSSSNGGGAFEQFF
>TRBJ1-1|TRBV14|.|.
TGTGCCAGCAGCCCGGCGGTAGTGAACACTGAAGCTTTCTTT
CASSPAVVNTEAFF
>TRBJ1-2|TRBV6-1|.|.
TGTGCCAGCAGTGAATTAAACGAGGGCGCTATTAACTATGGCTACACCTTC
CASSELNEGAINYGYTF
>TRBJ1-6|TRBV9|.|.
TGTGCCAGCAGCGTATTACCCGACAGTAACTATAATTCACCCCTCCACTTT
CASSVLPDSNYNSPLHF
>TRBJ2-7|TRBV7-9|.|.
TGTGCCAGCAGCCCACAGGGTTCTGGCGAGCAGTACTTC
CASSPQGSGEQYF
>TRBJ2-1|TRBV11-2|.|TRBD2
TGTGCCAGCAGCTTAGGGGCGGGGGTCGGTGAGCAGTTCTTC
CASSLGAGVGEQFF
>TRBJ1-2|TRBV5-6|once|TRBD1
TGTGCCAGCAGCCCTGGACAGGGGAACTATGGCTACACCTTC
CASSPGQGNYGYTF
>TRBJ1-3|TRBV2|.|.
TGTGCCAGCAGTGAACGGCAGGGGGGAAACACCATATATTTT
CASSERQGGNTIYF
>TRBJ1-1|TRBV6-5|.|.
TGTGCCAGCAGTTATTCAGGGCGTGACACTGAAGCTTTCTTT
CASSYSGRDTEAFF
>TRBJ1-1|TRBV5-1|.|.
TGCGCCAGCAGCTTGGGGTTGGGGGCCTATTTGACTGAAGCTTTCTTT
CASSLGLGAYLTEAFF
>TRBJ2-5|TRBV5-1|.|TRBD2
TGCGCCAGCAGCTTGGTTCCTAGCGGGGGACCCCAAGAGACCCAGTACTTC
CASSLVPSGGPQETQYF